This entry lists 16 T cell receptor beta chains sequenced from one sample in a study of identical twins. TCRdb re-derived calls from the 5' RACE reads in MiXCR, one entry per CDR3 protein. The repertoire holds roughly 350,000 distinct CDR3 sequences, with roughly an eighth as singletons. A further study also used this sample, focusing on yellow fever vaccine responses in identical twins.

Sequences were obtained from CD8+ T cells sorted from blood. Receptors originate from a woman between 18 and 30 years old in good health.

This rearrangement joins TRBV3-1 to TRBJ2-7, with 8 positions matching TRBD1. CDR1 is LGHDT and CDR2 is YNNKEL in the germline V gene (reference sequence). The CDR3 loop spans 14 amino acids. V gave up 3 bases and J gave up 2 bases; unmatched junction bases: 3. The chain's CDR3 is CASSQVTGAYEQYF. As DNA, the CDR3 is TGTGCCAGCAGCCAGGTGACAGGGGCCTACGAGCAGTACTTC.

J is TRBJ2-7 and V is TRBV4-1; 10 bases match TRBD2. Germline V gene data show CDR1 as MGHRA and CDR2 as YSYEKL. J lost 6 bases, V lost 0 bases, and 5 bases had no gene match. The CDR3 sequence is 15 residues long. The CDR3 sequence is CASSQDLAGVVEQYF. CDR3 DNA: TGCGCCAGCAGCCAAGATCTAGCGGGAGTAGTCGAGCAGTACTTC.

This clonotype was picked up many times. This sequence joins TRBV6-4 and TRBJ2-3; TRBD2 is a possible D gene (7 bases). The CDR3 length is 16 residues. Per germline, CDR1 MRHNA and CDR2 SNTAGT. V shed 0 bases and J shed 0 bases, with 10 bases lying between them. CDR3 nucleotide sequence: TGTGCCAGCAGTGACTCGGCGGGGGCCAGCACAGATACGCAGTATTTT. Translated, it gives CASSDSAGASTDTQYF.

This clonotype occurred a few times. This chain joins TRBV20-1 and TRBJ2-7, with TRBD1 identical over 7 bases. J gave up 3 bases and V 0 bases, and 8 bases lay outside the gene matches. Germline V lookup: CDR1 DFQATT, CDR2 SNEGSKA (reference sequence). CDR3 length equals 15 residues. The CDR3 sequence is CSARDFRQGVYEQYF. CDR3 DNA sequence: TGCAGTGCTAGAGATTTCCGGCAGGGGGTCTACGAGCAGTACTTC.

The CDR3 DNA follows: TGTGCCAGCAGTCCGGCCCGGAGGGAGACCCAGTACTTC. Translated, it gives CASSPARRETQYF. The chain is built from TRBV28 and TRBJ2-5, with D tentatively TRBD2 (5 bases). The CDR3 spans 13 residues. The germline CDR1 and CDR2 sequences are MDHEN and SYDVKM. V was clipped by 5 bases and J by 5 bases, with 12 bases between them.

This clonotype was counted a few times. This chain uses TRBV29-1 with TRBJ2-2, with 10 bases identical to TRBD1. The ends lost 7 bases at V and 6 bases at J; junction bases unmatched: 11. Per germline, CDR1 SQVTM and CDR2 ANQGSEA. CDR3 length: 15 amino acids. The CDR3 DNA is TGCAGCGCTGAGACAGGGGGCTATTTCTCCGGGGAGCTGTTTTTT. It codes for CSAETGGYFSGELFF.

CDR3 DNA sequence: TGTGCCAGCAGCCAGGGATATAACAATGAGCAGTTCTTC. Protein product: CASSQGYNNEQFF. The gene calls are TRBV4-2 and TRBJ2-1; D not resolved. The germline gives CDR1 LGHNA, CDR2 YNFKEQ. V dropped 3 bases and J dropped 5 bases, with 8 bases sitting between them. This CDR3 spans 13 amino acids.

This clonotype was recorded many times. J is TRBJ2-3 and V is TRBV4-1, with D perhaps TRBD2 (7 bases). Germline assignment: CDR1 MGHRA and CDR2 YSYEKL. The CDR3 extends over 18 amino acids. Trimming took off 1 base at V and 1 base at J, with 18 bases between the two ends. The CDR3 nucleotides are TGCGCCAGCAGCCAAGGGGCGGGGGCTAGCGGCCGCACAGATACGCAGTATTTT. This sequence encodes CASSQGAGASGRTDTQYF.

Turning to this clonotype: An end of the junction differs from the germline gene, which may be a read error. V and J are TRBV12-3 or TRBV12-4 and TRBJ2-5; D could derive from TRBD1 or TRBD2 (5 bases each). The CDR3 spans 13 residues. This chain's CDR3 is CASSLFGTVRRDF. CDR3 bases: TGTGCCAGCAGTTTATTCGGGACGGTAAGGAGAGACTTC.

This clonotype has just a few counts. This chain connects TRBV4-1 to TRBJ1-3; the D is unclear. The germline gives CDR1 MGHRA, CDR2 YSYEKL. Trimming took 2 bases from V and 6 from J, leaving 5 bases between them. This CDR3 is built from 12 residues. DNA of the CDR3: TGCGCCAGCAGCCAATACGAAAACACCATATATTTT. Residues: CASSQYENTIYF.

The chain has TRBV15 and TRBJ1-1, with D hard to call. Germline values: CDR1 LNHNV, CDR2 YYDKDF (reference sequence). There are 13 residues in the CDR3. The V and J ends lost 2 bases and 1 base respectively, with 5 bases between them. CDR3 sequence reads: CATSRTSNTEAFF. The CDR3 DNA reads as TGTGCCACCAGCAGAACATCGAACACTGAAGCTTTCTTT.

The rearrangement uses TRBV12-3 or TRBV12-4 and TRBJ1-3; D uncertain. V was shortened by 7 bases and J by 0 bases, with 4 bases between the two germline ends. This CDR3 is 12 amino acids long. The CDR3 DNA reads as TGTGCCAGCATATTCTCTGGAAACACCATATATTTT. Protein sequence: CASIFSGNTIYF.

This sequence joins TRBV7-6 and TRBJ2-1; D may be TRBD2 (5 bases). Germline CDR1 is SGHVS and CDR2 is FNYEAQ. Trimming removed 2 bases from V and 10 bases from J, with 21 bases in between. This CDR3 has 16 amino acids. The CDR3 sequence is CASSLRAGVDEEEQFF. The CDR3 region has the DNA TGTGCCAGCAGCTTACGGGCCGGGGTAGATGAGGAGGAGCAGTTCTTC. Full variable domain (remainder filled in from reference TRBV7-6 and TRBJ2-1): GAGVSQSPRYKVTKRGQDVALRCDPISGHVSLYWYRQALGQGPEFLTYFNYEAQQDKSGLPNDRFSAERPEGSISTLTIQRTEQRDSAMYRCASSLRAGVDEEEQFFGPGTRLTVL.

This chain links TRBV24-1 with TRBJ1-1, with D uncertain. The CDR3 sequence is 12 residues long. Germline V lookup: CDR1 KGHDR, CDR2 SFDVKD. V was shortened by 4 bases and J by 8 bases, with 10 bases between the two germline ends. CDR3 amino acids: CATSDGRPEAFF. The CDR3 DNA sequence: TGTGCCACCAGTGACGGTAGGCCGGAAGCTTTCTTT.

This clonotype was seen more than once but under ten times. The rearrangement links TRBV5-5 to TRBJ1-4; no reliable D call. CDR3 size: 14 residues. Germline CDR1 is SGHKS and CDR2 is YYEKEE (reference sequence). The V gene lost 3 bases and the J gene lost 3 bases, with 9 bases spanning the gap. The CDR3 spells CASSSSLANEKLFF. The CDR3 DNA is TGTGCCAGCAGCTCCAGTTTGGCTAATGAAAAACTGTTTTTT.

This clonotype was observed a handful of times. The rearrangement uses TRBV12-3 or TRBV12-4 and TRBJ2-2; D could derive from TRBD1 or TRBD2 (5 bases each). The CDR3 sequence is 14 residues long. V shed 4 bases and J shed 2 bases, with 8 bases lying between them. CDR3 residues: CASSSRGNTGELFF. In DNA, the CDR3 is TGTGCCAGCAGTTCGAGGGGAAACACCGGGGAGCTGTTTTTT.